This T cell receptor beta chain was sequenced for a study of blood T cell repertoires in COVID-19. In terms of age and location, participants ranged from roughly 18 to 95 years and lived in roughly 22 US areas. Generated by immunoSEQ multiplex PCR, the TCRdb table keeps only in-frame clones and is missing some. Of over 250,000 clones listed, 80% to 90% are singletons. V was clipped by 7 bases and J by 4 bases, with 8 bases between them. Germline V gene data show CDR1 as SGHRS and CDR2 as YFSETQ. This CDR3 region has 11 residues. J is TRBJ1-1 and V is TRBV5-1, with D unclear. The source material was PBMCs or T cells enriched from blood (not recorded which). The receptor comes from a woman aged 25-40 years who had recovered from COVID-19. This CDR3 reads CASSSPTEAFF. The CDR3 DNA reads TGCGCCAGCTCGAGTCCCACTGAAGCTTTCTTT.